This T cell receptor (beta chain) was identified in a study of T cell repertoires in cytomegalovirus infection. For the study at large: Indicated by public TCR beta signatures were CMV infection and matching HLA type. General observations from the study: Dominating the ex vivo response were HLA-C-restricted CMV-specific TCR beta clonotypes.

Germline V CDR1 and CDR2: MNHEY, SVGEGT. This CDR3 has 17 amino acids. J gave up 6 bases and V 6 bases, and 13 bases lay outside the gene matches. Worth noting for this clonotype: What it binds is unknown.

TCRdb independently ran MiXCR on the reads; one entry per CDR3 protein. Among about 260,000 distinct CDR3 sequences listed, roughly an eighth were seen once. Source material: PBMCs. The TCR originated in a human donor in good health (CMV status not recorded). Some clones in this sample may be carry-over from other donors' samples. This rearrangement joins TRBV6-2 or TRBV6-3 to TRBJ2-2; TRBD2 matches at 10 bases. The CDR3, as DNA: TGTGCCAGCAGACTCCCCCGAGGCAGCGGGAGGGCCGGGGAGCTGTTTTTT. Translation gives CASRLPRGSGRAGELFF.